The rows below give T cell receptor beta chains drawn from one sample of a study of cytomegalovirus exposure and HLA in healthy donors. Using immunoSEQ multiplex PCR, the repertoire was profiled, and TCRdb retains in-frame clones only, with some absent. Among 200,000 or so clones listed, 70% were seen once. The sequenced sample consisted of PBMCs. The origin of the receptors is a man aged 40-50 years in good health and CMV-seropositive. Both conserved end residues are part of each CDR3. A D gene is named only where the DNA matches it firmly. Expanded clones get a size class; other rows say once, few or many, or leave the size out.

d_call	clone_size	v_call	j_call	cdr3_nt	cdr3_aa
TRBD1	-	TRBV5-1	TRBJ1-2	TGCGCCAGCAGCTCCCCGGGACAGGGGGGGGGCTACACCTTC	CASSSPGQGGGYTF
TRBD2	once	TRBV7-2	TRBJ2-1	TGTGCCAGCAGCTTAGCCAGCGGGGCGGACTACAATGAGCAGTTCTTC	CASSLASGADYNEQFF
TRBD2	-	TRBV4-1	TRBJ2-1	TGCGCCAGCAGCCTCCCCCCTAGCGGGGGAAACAATGAGCAGTTCTTC	CASSLPPSGGNNEQFF
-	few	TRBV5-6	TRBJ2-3	TGTGCCAGCAGCAACTACCGGGACACCCGCACAGATACGCAGTATTTT	CASSNYRDTRTDTQYF
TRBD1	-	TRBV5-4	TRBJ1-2	TGTGCCAGCAGCTTGGGGGGGACAGGGTATGGCTACACCTTC	CASSLGGTGYGYTF
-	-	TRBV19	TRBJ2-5	TGTGCCAGTAGTAGGTCTCAGGGGGGAGGGACCCAGTACTTC	CASSRSQGGGTQYF
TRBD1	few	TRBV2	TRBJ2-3	TGTGCCAGCATTGACAGGGGGCTCAGCACAGATACGCAGTATTTT	CASIDRGLSTDTQYF
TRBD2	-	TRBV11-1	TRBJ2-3	TGTGCCAGCAGCACGTTAGCGGGGGGGGTAATAGATACGCAGTATTTT	CASSTLAGGVIDTQYF
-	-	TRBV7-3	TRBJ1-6	TGTGCCAGCAGCCGAGGCAATTCACCCCTCCACTTT	CASSRGNSPLHF
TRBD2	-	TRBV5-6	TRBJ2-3	TGTGCCAGCAGCCCTGGACTAGCGGGGGATCGGGCGCAGTATTTT	CASSPGLAGDRAQYF
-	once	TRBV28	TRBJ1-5	TGTGCCAGCAGGGGGGGGGCGGGGGTTGGCAATCAGCCCCAGCATTTT	CASRGGAGVGNQPQHF
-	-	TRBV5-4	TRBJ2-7	TGTGCCAGCAGAAACTTCGGGACACCCCGGTACGAGCAGTACTTC	CASRNFGTPRYEQYF
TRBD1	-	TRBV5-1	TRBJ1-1	TGCGCCACCAGGACCCAGGGGGGGAACACTGAAGCTTTCTTT	CATRTQGGNTEAFF
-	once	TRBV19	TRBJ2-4	TGTGCCAGTAGTATTTCAGGGCTCTCCAAAAACATTCAGTACTTC	CASSISGLSKNIQYF
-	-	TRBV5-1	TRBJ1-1	TGCGCCAGCAGCTTGGCCGAGGGAAGGAACACTGAAGCTTTCTTT	CASSLAEGRNTEAFF
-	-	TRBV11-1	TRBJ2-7	TGTGCCAGCAGCTTAGATGGGACTGATTACGAGCAGTACTTC	CASSLDGTDYEQYF
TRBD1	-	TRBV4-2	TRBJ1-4	TGTGCCTCCCACGGGGGGGCAGGGGGAGCCCTATCAACTAATGAAAAACTGTTTTTT	CASHGGAGGALSTNEKLFF
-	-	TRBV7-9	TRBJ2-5	TGTGCCAGCAGCTTGAGTTCCAGGGACTTGGGACGAGAGACCCAGTACTTC	CASSLSSRDLGRETQYF